A single sample is the source of the 9 T cell receptor beta chains below, sequenced in a study of post-analysis software for immune sequencing data. Study-wide findings and caveats: Among four to six TRBV segments more frequent in patients than controls were TRBV5-6, TRBV5-1 and TRBV20-1.

Unique-molecular-identifier-tagged TCR beta cDNA libraries were used. Using its own MiXCR run on the PCR reads, TCRdb lists one record per CDR3 protein. The table records approximately 460,000 distinct CDR3 sequences, 45% of them present only once. Their target antigens are unknown. The material sequenced was blood. The source is a girl under 18 with multiple sclerosis.

The rearrangement links TRBV20-1 to TRBJ2-2, with 8 bases lining up with TRBD1. The CDR3 is 16 residues long. After removal of 3 bases from V and 6 bases from J, the junction contained 12 bases not matched to a gene. CDR1 and CDR2 from the germline V gene are DFQATT and SNEGSKA (reference sequence). The CDR3 loop reads CSASTPERQGSGELFF. The CDR3 DNA is TGCAGTGCTAGCACGCCAGAGAGACAGGGGTCCGGGGAGCTGTTTTTT.

The rearrangement links TRBV7-9 to TRBJ2-7; the match to TRBD2 covers 8 bases. V lost 4 bases to trimming and J lost 7 bases; unmatched junction nucleotides: 12. This CDR3 spans 15 amino acids. CDR1 is SEHNR and CDR2 is FQNEAQ in the germline V gene (reference sequence). The CDR3 loop reads CASSSSTSVVWEQYF. Written as DNA, the CDR3 is TGTGCCAGCAGCTCGTCGACTAGCGTAGTGTGGGAGCAGTACTTC.

In this sample, this clonotype turned up once. The V and J genes are TRBV4-1 and TRBJ2-7; D is perhaps TRBD2 (6 bases). V was pared by 1 base and J by 6 bases, with 10 bases between. CDR1 MGHRA and CDR2 YSYEKL come from the germline V gene. The CDR3 consists of 13 residues. The chain's CDR3 is CASSQAGAGEQYF. Written as DNA, the CDR3 is TGCGCCAGCAGCCAAGCGGGAGCGGGCGAGCAGTACTTC.

V is TRBV20-1 and J is TRBJ1-5; TRBD1 aligns across 7 bases. This CDR3 contains 15 residues. Germline CDR1 is DFQATT and CDR2 is SNEGSKA (reference sequence). V shed 0 bases, J shed 6 bases, and the junction held 8 bases outside the gene matches. The CDR3 loop is CSARDLQGIGQPQHF. CDR3 coding DNA: TGCAGTGCTAGAGATTTACAGGGGATCGGTCAGCCCCAGCATTTT.

The chain carries TRBV28 and TRBJ2-1; 11 bases match TRBD2. CDR3 length: 18 residues. From germline, CDR1 is MDHEN and CDR2 SYDVKM. Trimming removed 7 bases from V and 7 bases from J; junction bases left unmatched: 18. As DNA, the CDR3 is TGTGCCAGCATTCCGGGACTAGCGGTTACAAGGGCAAGAAATGAGCAGTTCTTC. Protein: CASIPGLAVTRARNEQFF.

The chain joins TRBV7-9 to TRBJ2-7; 8 bases map to TRBD1. TRBJ2-5 matches the DNA end more closely, so the J call is doubtful. CDR3 length equals 14 residues. The germline gives CDR1 SEHNR, CDR2 FQNEAQ (reference sequence). In DNA, the CDR3 is TGTGCCAGCAGTCCGGGACAGGCATGGGAGACCCAGTACTTC. Translating gives CASSPGQAWETQYF.

This clonotype was picked up a small number of times. The V call is TRBV4-2, the J call TRBJ2-3; D gene unclear. This CDR3 contains 15 residues. The germline V and J ends were trimmed by 1 base and 5 bases, with 13 bases remaining between them. Germline V gene lookup returns CDR1 LGHNA and CDR2 YNFKEQ. CDR3 nucleotides: TGTGCCAGCAGCCAAGGGCCCATGGGTGTAGATACGCAGTATTTT. Translated, it gives CASSQGPMGVDTQYF.

This chain joins TRBV4-3 and TRBJ2-1; D possibly corresponds to TRBD2 (5 bases). The V gene lost 4 bases and the J gene lost 1 base, with 14 bases spanning the gap. The CDR3 spans 16 residues. Germline-derived CDR1 and CDR2 are LGHNA and YSLEER. CDR3 DNA: TGCGCCAGCAGCCTTACGGTTAGCGTTTCCTACAATGAGCAGTTCTTC. Translating it yields CASSLTVSVSYNEQFF.

This clonotype was seen only a few times. The V gene is TRBV12-3 or TRBV12-4, the J gene TRBJ2-4; 8 bases match TRBD1. CDR3 length: 16 residues. The junction had 5 bases not matched to a gene; V was cut back by 3 bases and J by 1 base. CDR3 loop: CASSFDRGLAKNIQYF. The CDR3 DNA follows: TGTGCCAGCAGTTTTGACAGGGGACTGGCCAAAAACATTCAGTACTTC.